This T cell receptor beta chain appears in the sequencing data of a study of blood T cell repertoires in COVID-19. Overall study: From T cells, B-cell-depleted T cells, or PBMCs came the material, which was cDNA or gDNA.

Original methodology: Reference gene primer amplification in the assay estimated nucleated cell counts. Assay used: immunoSEQ multiplex PCR; TCRdb lists only in-frame clones, some missing. V, J and clone size derive from that table, while D and trimming were established from the DNA sequence. Of around 160,000 clones in the sample, 80% to 90% were seen once. Trimming pared 5 bases from V and 6 bases from J, leaving 14 bases between. Germline loops: CDR1 MDHEN, CDR2 SYDVKM. This CDR3 spans 13 amino acids. This clonotype was obtained from a human donor in a cohort sampled during active COVID-19. The chain carries TRBV28 and TRBJ2-7; the D gene is possibly TRBD2 (5 bases). The sequencing sample was made of peripheral blood. The CDR3, as DNA: TGTGCCAGCAGTCTAGGAGGCTTTGTCGAGCAGTACTTC. This translates into CASSLGGFVEQYF. Together with reference TRBV28 and TRBJ2-7, the CDR3 gives the full variable domain: DVKVTQSSRYLVKRTGEKVFLECVQDMDHENMFWYRQDPGLGLRLIYFSYDVKMKEKGDIPEGYSVSREKKERFSLILESASTNQTSMYLCASSLGGFVEQYFGPGTRLTVT.